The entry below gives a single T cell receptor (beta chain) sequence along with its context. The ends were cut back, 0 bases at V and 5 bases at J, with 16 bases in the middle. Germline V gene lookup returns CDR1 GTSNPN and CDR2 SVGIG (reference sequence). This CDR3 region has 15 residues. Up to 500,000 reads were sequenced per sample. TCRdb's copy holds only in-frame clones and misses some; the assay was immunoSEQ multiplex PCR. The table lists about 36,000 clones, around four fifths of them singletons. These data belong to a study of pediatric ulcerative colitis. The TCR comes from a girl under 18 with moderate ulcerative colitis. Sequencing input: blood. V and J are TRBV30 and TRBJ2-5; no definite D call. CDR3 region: CAWSVRAVIGETQYF. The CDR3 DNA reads TGTGCCTGGAGTGTACGAGCTGTGATTGGGGAGACCCAGTACTTC.